The T cell receptor beta chain under discussion was sequenced for a study of CD8 T cells in Susac syndrome. CDR3 size: 14 residues. Germline CDR1 and CDR2: LNHDA and SQIVND (reference sequence). V was shortened by 1 base and J by 7 bases, with 8 bases between the two germline ends. Reverse transcription used about 0.45 to 1 ug RNA and random hexamers. Coverage of TCR beta CDR3 amplification by immunoSEQ multiplex PCR extended to 54 Vbeta and 13 Jbeta. TCRdb fed the immunoSEQ multiplex PCR reads into MiXCR, producing one record per CDR3 protein. The table shows about 160,000 distinct CDR3 sequences, with just under 95% occurring only once.

The sequenced sample consisted of CD4+ T cells from PBMCs. The V and J genes are TRBV19 and TRBJ1-6; D is uncertain. The source of this sequence is a human donor in good health. CDR3 nucleotides: TGTGCCAGTAGTATAGTAGGGCGCAATTCACCCCTCCACTTT. Translation gives CASSIVGRNSPLHF.